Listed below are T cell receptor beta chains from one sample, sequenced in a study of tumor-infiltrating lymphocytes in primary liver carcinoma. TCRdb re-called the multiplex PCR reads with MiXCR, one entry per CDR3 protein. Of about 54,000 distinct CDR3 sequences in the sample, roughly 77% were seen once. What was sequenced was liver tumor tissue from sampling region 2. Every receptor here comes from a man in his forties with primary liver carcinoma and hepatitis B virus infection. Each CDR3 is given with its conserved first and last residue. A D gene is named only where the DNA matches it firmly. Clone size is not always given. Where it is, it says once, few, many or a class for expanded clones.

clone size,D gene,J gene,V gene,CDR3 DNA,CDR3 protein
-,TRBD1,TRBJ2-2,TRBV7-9,TGTGCCAGCAGCAATATCCCGGGACAGGGTTCGGACACCGGGGAGCTGCTTTTT,CASSNIPGQGSDTGELLF
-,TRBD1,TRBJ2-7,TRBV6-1,TGTGCCAGCAATCCATCCCGGGACAGGGTGATGCAGTACTTC,CASNPSRDRVMQYF
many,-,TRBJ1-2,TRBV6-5,TGTGCCAGCAGTGAACAGGGAAACTATGGCTACACCTTC,CASSEQGNYGYTF
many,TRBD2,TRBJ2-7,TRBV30,TGTGCCTGGAGCGGACTAGCGGACGAGCAGTACTTC,CAWSGLADEQYF
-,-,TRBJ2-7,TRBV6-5,TGTGCCAGCAGTTACCCGCGAGAGCACTACTTC,CASSYPREHYF
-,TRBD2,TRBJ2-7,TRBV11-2,TGTGCCAGCAGCTTATCCGTTGGACTGACGGGAGGGGGGTACGAACAATACTTC,CASSLSVGLTGGGYEQYF
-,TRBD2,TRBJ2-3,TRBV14,TGTGCCAGCAGCCCAGATGTAGCGGGAGTGAGTATAGATACACAGTATTTT,CASSPDVAGVSIDTQYF
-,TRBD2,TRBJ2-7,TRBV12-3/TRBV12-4,TGTGCCAGCAGCCCAGCGGGAGGGGGGAAAGACGAGCAGTACTTC,CASSPAGGGKDEQYF
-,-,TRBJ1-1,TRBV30,TGTGCCTGGAGAATGGATTCGGATACTGAAGCTTTCTTT,CAWRMDSDTEAFF
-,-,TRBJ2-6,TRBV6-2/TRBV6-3,TGTGCCAGCAGTGGGTGTGTCGACCCTGACTCTGGGGCCAACGTCATGACTTTC,CASSGCVDPDSGANVMTF
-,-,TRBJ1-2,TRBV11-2,TGTCCCAGCAGCCTAGAGGGGAAGTATGGCTACACCTTC,CPSSLEGKYGYTF
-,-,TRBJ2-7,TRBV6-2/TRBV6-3,TGTGCCAGCAGACGCGGGGCTGGCGGTTACGAGCAGTACTTC,CASRRGAGGYEQYF
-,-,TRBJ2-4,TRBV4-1,TGCGCCAACAGCCAAGAGCCCCCTCAAAACGAAGGGGCCAAAACCATTCAGTACTTC,CANSQEPPQNEGAKTIQYF
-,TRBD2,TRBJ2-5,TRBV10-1,TGCACCAGCAGTGGCGGGATTAGCGGGCAAGAGACCCAGTACTTC,CTSSGGISGQETQYF
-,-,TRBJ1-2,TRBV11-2,TGTACCAGCAGCTCAGAGGGGAACCATGGCTACACTTTC,CTSSSEGNHGYTF
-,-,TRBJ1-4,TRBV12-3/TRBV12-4,TGTCCCAGCAAGTTGACAGGTTCAGATGAAAAACTGTCTTTT,CPSKLTGSDEKLSF
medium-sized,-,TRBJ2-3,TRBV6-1,TGTGCCAGCAAGACTTCTGAGGCAGATACGCAGTATTTT,CASKTSEADTQYF
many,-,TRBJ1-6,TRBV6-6,TGTGCCAGCAGTGCAGGGGACGATTCACCCCTCCACTTT,CASSAGDDSPLHF
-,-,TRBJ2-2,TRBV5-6,TGTGTCAGCAGCTTTCGGTGGCTAGGGGGTTACACCGGGGAGCTGTTTTTT,CVSSFRWLGGYTGELFF
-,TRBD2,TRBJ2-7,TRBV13,TGTGCCAGCAGCGCCCAGGGACTAGCGGGCCTTAGCTTCTACGAGCAGTATTTC,CASSAQGLAGLSFYEQYF
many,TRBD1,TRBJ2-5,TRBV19,TGTGCCACGAGGGACAGCCGGGAGACCCAGTACTTC,CATRDSRETQYF
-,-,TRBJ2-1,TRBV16,TGTGCCAGCAGTCAAGTAGTGGGAGAGGTAGATGAGCAGTTCTTC,CASSQVVGEVDEQFF
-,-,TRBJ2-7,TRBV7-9,TGTGCCAGCAGACCCTCCAGCTCCTACGAGCAGTACTTC,CASRPSSSYEQYF
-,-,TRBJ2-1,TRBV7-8,TGTGCCAGTAGCTTAGCGGAGGCCTACAATGAGCTGTTCTTC,CASSLAEAYNELFF
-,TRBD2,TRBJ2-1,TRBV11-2,TGTGTCAGCAGCCCGGGGGGGCCATACAATGAGCAGCTCTTC,CVSSPGGPYNEQLF
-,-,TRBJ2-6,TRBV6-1,TGTGCCTCATATCCCGGGGGAAGGGGCTCTGGGGTCAACGTCCTGAGTTTC,CASYPGGRGSGVNVLSF
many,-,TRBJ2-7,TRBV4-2,TGTGCCAGCAGCCAAGGGGGTCCTGAGCAGTACTTC,CASSQGGPEQYF
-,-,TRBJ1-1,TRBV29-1,TGCAGTGTGGGGGGAACTGAAGCTTTCTTT,CSVGGTEAFF
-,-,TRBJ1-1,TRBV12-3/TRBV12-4,TGTGCCAGCAGTTTATTAAGACTAGGGGAGGCTTTCTTT,CASSLLRLGEAFF
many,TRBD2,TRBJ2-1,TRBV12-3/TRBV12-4,TGTGCCAGCAGTTTTAGACTAGCGGGCGGCAATGAGCAGTTCTTC,CASSFRLAGGNEQFF
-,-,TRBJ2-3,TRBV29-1,TGCAGCGTCAACGCAATAGGCACAGATACGCAGTATTTT,CSVNAIGTDTQYF
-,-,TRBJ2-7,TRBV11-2,TGTGCCAGCAACTTAGCTGACACTGCCTACGAGCAATACTTC,CASNLADTAYEQYF
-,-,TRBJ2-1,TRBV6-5,TGTGCCAGCAGTTACTCGGGCCAGGAACAGTTCTTC,CASSYSGQEQFF
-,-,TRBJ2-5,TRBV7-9,TGTGGCAGCAGCTTAGCCAACGTGACCCAGTACTTC,CGSSLANVTQYF
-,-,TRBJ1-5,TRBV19,TGTGCCAGTAGTGAATGGATTAGCAATCAGCCCCAGCATTTT,CASSEWISNQPQHF
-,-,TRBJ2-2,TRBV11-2,TGTACCAGCAGCGCCCCGGGTCAAACAAACACCGGGAAGCTGTTTTTT,CTSSAPGQTNTGKLFF